A single sample is the source of the 16 T cell receptor beta chains below, sequenced in a study of cytomegalovirus exposure and HLA in healthy donors. 60 Vbeta and 13 Jbeta primers were used in PCR. Generated by immunoSEQ multiplex PCR, the TCRdb table keeps only in-frame clones and is missing some. The sample has 190,000 or so clones; roughly four fifths are singletons. Input material: PBMCs. The source of these receptors is a man in his forties or fifties in good health and CMV-seronegative.

This sequence joins TRBV25-1 and TRBJ2-3; 9 bases are a match to TRBD1. CDR3 length equals 13 residues. Germline CDR1 reads MGHDK; CDR2 reads SYGVNS. V gave up 3 bases and J gave up 15 bases; unmatched junction bases: 10. CDR3 protein: CASSDLGQGWNYF. DNA for the CDR3: TGTGCCAGCAGTGATCTCGGACAGGGGTGGAATTATTTT.

CDR3 loop: CASSRETRGETQYF. CDR3 bases: TGTGCCAGCAGCCGGGAGACTAGGGGAGAGACCCAGTACTTC. The chain couples TRBV5-4 to TRBJ2-5, with TRBD2 as a possible D gene (6 bases). The CDR3 is 14 residues long. Trimming shortened V by 4 bases and J by 4 bases, and 14 bases separated the two germline ends. The germline CDR1 and CDR2 sequences are SGHNT and YYREEE (reference sequence).

The rearrangement links TRBV6-6 to TRBJ2-1; a weak D match, TRBD2 (5 bases). The CDR3 runs 14 residues. Germline loops: CDR1 MNHNY, CDR2 SVGAGI (reference sequence). Deletions cut 11 bases from V and 3 bases from J, with 17 bases between. CDR3 in DNA: TGTGCCGGTAGCGAGAAGGGAATCTACAATGAGCAGTTCTTC. Translating it yields CAGSEKGIYNEQFF.

This CDR3 is CASSGSFTTNEKLFF. CDR3 bases: TGTGCCAGTAGCGGGTCATTTACAACTAATGAAAAACTGTTTTTT. The chain uses TRBV19 and TRBJ1-4; no clear D gene. The germline gives CDR1 LNHDA, CDR2 SQIVND (reference sequence). CDR3 size: 15 residues. V was clipped by 6 bases and J by 0 bases, with 11 bases between them.

This chain joins TRBV5-1 and TRBJ2-5, with 10 bases fitting TRBD1. After removal of 4 bases from V and 2 bases from J, the junction contained 2 bases not matched to a gene. The CDR3 extends over 14 amino acids. CDR1 is SGHRS and CDR2 is YFSETQ in the germline V gene. CDR3 sequence: CASSRDRGQETQYF. The DNA for the CDR3 is TGCGCCAGCAGCCGGGACAGGGGTCAAGAGACCCAGTACTTC.

The rearrangement joins TRBV18 to TRBJ2-7, with TRBD1 identical over 7 bases. The CDR3 has 16 amino acids. The ends lost 4 bases at V and 1 base at J; junction bases unmatched: 10. Germline V gene lookup returns CDR1 KGHSH and CDR2 LQKENI. The CDR3 nucleotides read TGTGCCAGCTCACGTTCGACCCAGGGGGTATCCTACGAGCAGTACTTC. Protein sequence: CASSRSTQGVSYEQYF.

This chain uses TRBV11-3 with TRBJ2-7; TRBD1 matches at 8 bases. Germline assignment: CDR1 SGHNT and CDR2 YENEEA. This CDR3 is built from 15 residues. V was pared by 4 bases and J by 7 bases, with 12 bases of the junction left unmatched. CDR3 protein: CASSSAGTGPKEQYF. DNA of the CDR3: TGTGCCAGCAGCTCCGCCGGGACAGGCCCTAAGGAGCAGTACTTC.

This chain uses TRBV7-2 with TRBJ1-2, with 10 bases matching TRBD1. Trimming removed 1 base from V and 3 bases from J; junction bases left unmatched: 2. The CDR3 runs to 15 residues. Germline CDR1 is SGHTA and CDR2 is FQGNSA. The CDR3 nucleotides are TGTGCCAGCAGCTTAGGACAGGGGGCGCACTATGGCTACACCTTC. Its translation: CASSLGQGAHYGYTF.

The CDR3 DNA is TGCGCCAGCAGCTTGGAGCCCGGGGGGGGCGAATCCGAAGAGCAGTACTTC. Its protein is CASSLEPGGGESEEQYF. This sequence joins TRBV5-1 and TRBJ2-7; 8 positions agree with TRBD2. V shed 0 bases, J shed 7 bases, and the junction held 15 bases outside the gene matches. The CDR3 runs 17 residues. Germline V CDR1 and CDR2: SGHRS, YFSETQ.

This sequence joins TRBV7-2 and TRBJ1-5; D perhaps matches TRBD1 (5 bases). CDR3 length: 16 residues. V lost 1 base to trimming and J lost 5 bases, with 15 bases between them. Germline V CDR1 and CDR2: SGHTA, FQGNSA. Here the CDR3 DNA reads TGTGCCAGCAGCTTAGGGCAGGAGGGGCCCTATCAGCCCCAGCATTTT. Protein: CASSLGQEGPYQPQHF.

The rearrangement links TRBV30 to TRBJ2-7, with 8 bases aligning to TRBD1. The CDR3 extends over 14 amino acids. The trim removed 1 base at V and 4 bases at J, leaving 6 bases unmatched. The V gene's germline CDR1 is GTSNPN and CDR2 SVGIG (reference sequence). Here the CDR3 reads CAWSGRTGSYEQYF. In DNA form, the CDR3 reads TGTGCCTGGAGTGGGAGGACAGGGTCGTACGAGCAGTACTTC. The full variable domain, rest sourced from reference TRBV30 and TRBJ2-7, is SQTIHQWPATLVQPVGSPLSLECTVEGTSNPNLYWYRQAAGRGLQLLFYSVGIGQISSEVPQNLSASRPQDRQFILSSKKLLLSDSGFYLCAWSGRTGSYEQYFGPGTRLTVT.

This CDR3 is CARICRRTGSYEQYF. The CDR3 DNA is TGTGCCCGGATCTGCCGGAGGACAGGGTCCTACGAGCAGTACTTC. The chain combines TRBV21-1 with TRBJ2-7; the DNA was not compared with TRBD1, the D call given in the table. TRBV21-1 is flagged as a pseudogene. The CDR3 spans 15 residues.

This sequence joins TRBV5-1 and TRBJ1-1; 7 bases are a match to TRBD1. The germline V gene has CDR1 SGHRS and CDR2 YFSETQ. V lost 1 base and J lost 1; bases outside the gene matches: 4. The CDR3 has 15 residues. The CDR3, as DNA: TGCGCCAGCAGCTTGCCAAACAGGGGGAACACTGAAGCTTTCTTT. Residues: CASSLPNRGNTEAFF.

This chain connects TRBV7-3 to TRBJ2-7; possible D gene TRBD2, 5 bases. Trimming left V 0 bases short and J 3 bases short, with 9 bases between. The CDR3 is made up of 14 amino acids. The germline gives CDR1 SGHTA, CDR2 FQGTGA. The CDR3 sequence is CASSLTGVSYEQYF. CDR3 bases: TGTGCCAGCAGCTTAACCGGGGTCAGCTACGAGCAGTACTTC.

The rearrangement links TRBV19 to TRBJ1-4, with no clear D. There are 12 residues in the CDR3. CDR1 is LNHDA and CDR2 is SQIVND in the germline V gene (reference sequence). The V and J ends lost 1 base and 10 bases respectively, with 7 bases between them. CDR3 loop: CASSIGPGKLFF. CDR3 nucleotide sequence: TGTGCCAGTAGTATAGGGCCGGGAAAACTGTTTTTT.

This clone was detected a few times. This chain links TRBV2 with TRBJ2-6; 9 bases are a match to TRBD1. The CDR3 is 19 residues long. V lost 6 bases and J lost 1; bases outside the gene matches: 13. The V gene's germline CDR1 is SNHLY and CDR2 FYNNEI. Here the CDR3 DNA reads TGTGCCAGCAGGCGCATTTACAGGGGGCAATCTTCTGGGGCCAACGTCCTGACTTTC. Amino acids: CASRRIYRGQSSGANVLTF.